The source of this TCR beta chain is a study of T cell repertoires in cytomegalovirus infection. Study background: Use of recently identified HLA-C-restricted and well-studied HLA-B-restricted CMV epitopes was part of the study. Public TCR beta signatures provided an indication of both CMV infection and a matching HLA type.

Study results and caveats: The study found HLA-C-restricted CMV-specific TCR beta clonotypes dominating the ex vivo response. Cumulated frequencies of public TCR beta families served to identify carriers of CMV plus the relevant HLA.

To note about this clonotype: The antigen remains unidentified.

In TCRdb, the reads were re-called with MiXCR into one record per CDR3 protein. This sample carries tens of thousands of distinct CDR3 sequences, roughly 20% of them seen once, and the ten largest clones take approximately 26%. Trimming pared 4 bases from V and 3 bases from J, leaving 13 bases between. Germline V gene sequence: CDR1 SEHNR, CDR2 FQNEAQ (reference sequence). The CDR3 sequence is 14 residues long. The sequence came from a human donor in good health (CMV status not recorded). Some clones in this sample may be carry-over from other donors' samples. The gene calls are TRBV7-9 and TRBJ2-7; D is possibly TRBD1 (5 bases). The sample in question was CD8+ T cells from cultured PBMCs, obtained from culture after CMV antigen stimulation. For the CDR3, the DNA is TGTGCCAGCAGCTCGACCGTTAGGGGCTACGAGCAGTACTTC. It specifies CASSSTVRGYEQYF.